This entry concerns a single T cell receptor (beta chain). Its antigen is currently not known. Compared with germline, one end of the junction differs, possibly owing to a read error. Each collaborating institution followed its own protocols to collect whole blood in K2EDTA tubes. Collaborator samples were shipped for TCRbeta analysis as frozen whole blood, isolated PBMCs, or DNA extracted from either sample type. The data are from a study of blood T cell repertoires in COVID-19 (dated by TCRdb to 2019 to 2021). Looking at the study overall: The collaborator samples originated in the United States, Italy and Spain and spanned the acute and convalescent phases of COVID-19. Samples were obtained from the ongoing ImmuneRACE study (first 160 participants) and from 1,200 or so subjects provided by 6 global collaborators. The repertoires were released in a freely available public database meant as a resource for research on the immune response to SARS-CoV-2. The prospective study material was composed of cDNA or gDNA derived from T cells, B-cell-depleted T cells, or PBMCs. The dataset comprised deeply sampled blood TCRbeta repertoires from subjects exposed to, actively infected with, or recovered from COVID-19. Where available, HLA class I and class II types were taken from metadata supplied by the sample provider and were not determined by assay-based typing. Sample metadata almost always included a de-identified subject ID, COVID-19 status, age in years and sex. Overall results and qualifications from the work: The amount of clinical and demographic metadata varied by source and participant and was provided uncurated.

The immunoSEQ Assay, a bias-controlled multiplex PCR, was used to amplify TCRbeta CDR3 regions from genomic DNA. The original methods were these. Nucleated cell counts per sample were estimated from amplification of reference gene primers within the assay. Sequence reads were collapsed and filtered to measure the absolute abundance of every unique TCRbeta CDR3 rearrangement. Productive Simpson clonality was computed per sample as the square root of Simpson's diversity index over productive rearrangements. This immuneACCESS table, as held by TCRdb, lists in-frame sequences with V and J called but not all clones. Of the missing ones, under half trace to an unresolved V gene in checked studies; the others have no known cause. Clonal size and the V and J genes are those of that table, whereas D and trimming came from the DNA. For this sample the table gives around 50,000 clones, of which about nine tenths were detected only once. The top ten constitute under 6.5% of the sample.

Including the terminal cysteine and phenylalanine, the CDR3 comprises 12 residues. The sequence is cut down to CDR3 DNA, 36 bases in frame from base 1. The germline V gene encodes CDR1 LNHDA and CDR2 SQIVND (reference sequence). Sequences were obtained from peripheral blood. This receptor was obtained from a man in his sixties or seventies with acute or convalescent COVID-19. The receptor chain draws on TRBV19 and TRBJ2-7; TRBD2 matches 10 bases in the middle. The sequenced DNA is TGTGCCAGTAGCAGCGGGGGGGGCCTTCTTAACTTC. The resulting protein is CASSSGGGLLNF.